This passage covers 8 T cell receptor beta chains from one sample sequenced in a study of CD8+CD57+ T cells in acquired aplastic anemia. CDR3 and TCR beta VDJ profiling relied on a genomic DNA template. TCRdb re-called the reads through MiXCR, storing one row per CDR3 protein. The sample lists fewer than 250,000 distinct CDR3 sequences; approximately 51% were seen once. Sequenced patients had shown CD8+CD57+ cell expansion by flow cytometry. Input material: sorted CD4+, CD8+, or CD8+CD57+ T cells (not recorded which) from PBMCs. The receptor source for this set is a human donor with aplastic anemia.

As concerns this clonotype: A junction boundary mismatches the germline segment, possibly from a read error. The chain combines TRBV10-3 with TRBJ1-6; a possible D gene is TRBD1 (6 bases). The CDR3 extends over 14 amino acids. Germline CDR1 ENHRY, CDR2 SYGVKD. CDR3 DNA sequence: TGTGCCGTCAGTGAGTCGAGGGGGGAATCATCCCTCCACTTT. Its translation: CAVSESRGESSLHF.

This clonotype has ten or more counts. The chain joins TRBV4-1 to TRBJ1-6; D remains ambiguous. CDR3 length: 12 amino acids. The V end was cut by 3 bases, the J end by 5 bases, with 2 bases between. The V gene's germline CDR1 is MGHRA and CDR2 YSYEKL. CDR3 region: CASSHNNSPLHF. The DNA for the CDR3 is TGCGCCAGCAGCCACAATAATTCACCCCTCCACTTT.

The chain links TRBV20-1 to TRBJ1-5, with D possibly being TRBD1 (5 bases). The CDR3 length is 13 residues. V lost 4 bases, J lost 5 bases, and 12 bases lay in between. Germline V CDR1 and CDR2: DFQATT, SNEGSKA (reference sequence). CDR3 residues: CSATDGGDQPQHF. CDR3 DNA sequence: TGCAGTGCTACGGACGGAGGGGATCAGCCCCAGCATTTT.

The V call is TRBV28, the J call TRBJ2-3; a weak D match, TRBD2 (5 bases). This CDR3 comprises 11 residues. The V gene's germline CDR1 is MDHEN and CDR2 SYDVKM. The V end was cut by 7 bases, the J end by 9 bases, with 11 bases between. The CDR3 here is CASTRSGTQYF. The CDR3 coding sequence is TGTGCCAGCACCCGATCGGGGACGCAGTATTTT. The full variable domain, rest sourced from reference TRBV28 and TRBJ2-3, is DVKVTQSSRYLVKRTGEKVFLECVQDMDHENMFWYRQDPGLGLRLIYFSYDVKMKEKGDIPEGYSVSREKKERFSLILESASTNQTSMYLCASTRSGTQYFGPGTRLTVL.

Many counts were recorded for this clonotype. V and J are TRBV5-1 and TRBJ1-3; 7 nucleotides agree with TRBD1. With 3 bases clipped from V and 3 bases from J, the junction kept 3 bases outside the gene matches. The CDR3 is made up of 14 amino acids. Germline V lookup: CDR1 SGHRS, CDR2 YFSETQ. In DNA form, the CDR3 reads TGCGCCAGCAGCTCGACAGGGAATGGAAACACCATATATTTT. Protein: CASSSTGNGNTIYF.

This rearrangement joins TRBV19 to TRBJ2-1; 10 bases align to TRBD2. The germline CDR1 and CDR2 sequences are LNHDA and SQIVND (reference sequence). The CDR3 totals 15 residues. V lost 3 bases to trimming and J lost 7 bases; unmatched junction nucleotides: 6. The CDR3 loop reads CASSISAGGRNEQFF. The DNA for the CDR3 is TGTGCCAGTAGTATCTCAGCGGGGGGGCGGAATGAGCAGTTCTTC.

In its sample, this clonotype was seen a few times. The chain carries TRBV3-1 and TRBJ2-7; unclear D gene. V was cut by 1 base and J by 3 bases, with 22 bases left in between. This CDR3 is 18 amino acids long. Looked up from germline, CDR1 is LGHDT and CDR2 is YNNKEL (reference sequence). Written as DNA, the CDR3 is TGTGCCAGCAGCCAAGGAAGAATCTCCGGCTGGGAACTCTACGAGCAGTACTTC. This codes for CASSQGRISGWELYEQYF.

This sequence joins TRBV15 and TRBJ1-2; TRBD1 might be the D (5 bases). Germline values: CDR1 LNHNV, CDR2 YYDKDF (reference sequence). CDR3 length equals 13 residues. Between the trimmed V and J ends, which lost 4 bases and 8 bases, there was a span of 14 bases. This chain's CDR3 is CATSMGPSEGYTF. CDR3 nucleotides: TGTGCCACCAGCATGGGACCGTCTGAAGGCTACACCTTC.